The 8 T cell receptor beta chains below were found in one sample sequenced in a study of OX40 agonist ivuxolimab in advanced cancers. Profiled with immunoSEQ multiplex PCR; TCRdb holds only in-frame clones, not every one. The sample holds about 48,000 clones, 65% to 85% seen once. The sample here was CD4+ or CD8+ T cells sorted from blood, taken in a trial of the OX40 agonist ivuxolimab. All receptors derive from an adult with an advanced solid tumor such as melanoma, head and neck, liver or kidney cancer.

The CDR3 loop reads CASSQSTSQPQHF. In DNA, the CDR3 is TGCGCCAGCAGCCAATCGACCTCTCAACCCCAGCATTTT. This chain connects TRBV4-3 to TRBJ1-5; D is unclear. Per germline, CDR1 LGHNA and CDR2 YSLEER. The germline V and J ends were trimmed by 2 bases and 10 bases, with 12 bases remaining between them. The CDR3 contains 13 residues.

The chain has TRBV7-2 and TRBJ1-5; TRBD1 matches at 8 bases. This CDR3 has 15 residues. Germline assignment: CDR1 SGHTA and CDR2 FQGNSA. Trimming cost V 0 bases and J 6 bases; bases outside gene matches: 4. CDR3 DNA sequence: TGTGCCAGCAGCTTAGCACAGGGGGTAGGTCAGCCCCAGCATTTT. Its protein product is CASSLAQGVGQPQHF.

The chain joins TRBV7-2 to TRBJ2-1; D not resolved. Germline V gene sequence: CDR1 SGHTA, CDR2 FQGNSA. The CDR3 extends over 16 amino acids. The ends were cut back, 1 base at V and 9 bases at J, with 19 bases in the middle. CDR3 protein: CASSLDGSKIRAEQFF. CDR3 in DNA: TGTGCCAGCAGCTTAGATGGAAGTAAAATTAGGGCTGAGCAGTTCTTC.

This chain joins TRBV4-3 and TRBJ1-6; 7 bases fit TRBD1. Germline V lookup: CDR1 LGHNA, CDR2 YSLEER. Trimming took 4 bases from V and 5 from J; bases not matched to a gene: 2. The CDR3 sequence is 14 residues long. This CDR3 reads CASSPGTDNSPLHF. CDR3 in DNA: TGCGCCAGCAGCCCCGGGACAGATAATTCACCCCTCCACTTT.

The sample holds one count of this clone. This chain joins TRBV7-2 and TRBJ2-3; tentatively, D is TRBD1 or TRBD2 (5 bases each). In germline, CDR1 is SGHTA, CDR2 FQGNSA. Trimming left V 5 bases short and J 4 bases short, with 19 bases between. The CDR3 has 16 residues. CDR3 DNA sequence: TGTGCCAGCAGCGGAGTGGGGACGGCCGGGGCAGATACGCAGTATTTT. Translated, it gives CASSGVGTAGADTQYF.

This clone was seen just once. The V call is TRBV7-9, the J call TRBJ2-1; 11 nucleotides align to TRBD1. Germline-derived CDR1 and CDR2 are SEHNR and FQNEAQ (reference sequence). CDR3 size: 17 residues. Germline trimming cut 5 bases from V and 3 bases from J; bases unmatched to any gene: 9. CDR3 loop: CASSLTTGTGGYNEQFF. The CDR3 DNA reads as TGTGCCAGCAGCCTAACCACTGGGACAGGGGGCTACAATGAGCAGTTCTTC.

V is TRBV15 and J is TRBJ2-6, with D unresolved. This CDR3 has 17 residues. The V end lost 0 bases, the J end lost 0 bases, and 9 bases lay between the germline ends. Germline-derived CDR1 and CDR2 are LNHNV and YYDKDF (reference sequence). Here the CDR3 DNA reads TGTGCCACCAGCAGAGACAGAGGCTCCTCTGGGGCCAACGTCCTGACTTTC. It translates to CATSRDRGSSGANVLTF.

This clone was recorded once. This sequence joins TRBV6-5 and TRBJ1-1; D not certain. This CDR3 region has 13 residues. Deletions cut 2 bases from V and 12 bases from J, with 16 bases between. Per the germline V gene, CDR1 is MNHEY and CDR2 is SVGAGI. The CDR3 loop reads CASSYEAEAATFF. As DNA, the CDR3 is TGTGCCAGCAGTTACGAGGCAGAGGCCGCCACTTTCTTT.